Listed below are T cell receptor beta chains from one sample, sequenced in a study of control samples from healthy donors and cancer patients. The table came from immunoSEQ multiplex PCR; TCRdb's copy has only in-frame clones and leaves some out. Here the sample spans fewer than 100,000 clones, approximately 90% being singletons. What was sequenced was blood. These receptors all come from a woman aged 50 to 60 in good health. CDR3s include the opening cysteine and the closing phenylalanine or tryptophan. A D gene is named only where the DNA matches it firmly.

d_gene	v_gene	j_gene	CDR3aa	CDR3nt
TRBD1	TRBV6-5	TRBJ1-3	CASSPQTGDGNTIYF	TGTGCCAGCAGTCCCCAGACAGGGGACGGCAACACCATATATTTT
NA	TRBV5-5	TRBJ1-1	CASSQQGTEAFF	TGTGCCAGCAGCCAACAGGGAACTGAAGCTTTCTTT
TRBD1	TRBV4-1	TRBJ1-4	CASSSRTGVATNEKLFF	TGCGCCAGCAGCTCGCGGACAGGGGTTGCAACTAATGAAAAACTGTTTTTT
NA	TRBV7-2	TRBJ2-3	CASSLVSGRDTQYF	TGTGCCAGCAGCTTAGTCTCAGGACGTGATACGCAGTATTTT
TRBD2	TRBV2	TRBJ2-3	CASSSGGRDTQYF	TGTGCCAGCAGCAGCGGGGGGCGGGATACGCAGTATTTT
TRBD1	TRBV5-1	TRBJ2-1	CASSPRQGEYNEQFF	TGCGCCAGCAGCCCTAGACAGGGGGAATACAATGAGCAGTTCTTC
NA	TRBV29-1	TRBJ2-2	CSVEPDITGELFF	TGCAGCGTTGAACCCGACATCACCGGGGAGCTGTTTTTT
TRBD1	TRBV2	TRBJ1-5	CASRGDRGPNQPQHF	TGTGCCAGCAGGGGGGACAGGGGGCCTAATCAGCCCCAGCATTTT
TRBD1	TRBV2	TRBJ1-1	CASSVGQGATEAFF	TGTGCCAGCAGTGTGGGACAGGGGGCCACTGAAGCTTTCTTT
NA	TRBV9	TRBJ1-2	CASSPHGQGKGYTF	TGTGCCAGCAGCCCCCATGGGCAGGGGAAGGGCTACACCTTC
TRBD1	TRBV5-1	TRBJ2-4	CASSEIQGMGNIQYF	TGCGCCAGCAGCGAGATACAGGGGATGGGAAACATTCAGTACTTC
NA	TRBV30	TRBJ1-2	CAWTLGTNYGYTF	TGTGCCTGGACCCTAGGGACTAACTATGGCTACACCTTC
NA	TRBV7-9	TRBJ2-6	CASSSRAGFGANVLTF	TGTGCCAGCAGCTCCCGCGCGGGGTTCGGGGCCAACGTCCTGACTTTC
NA	TRBV4-1	TRBJ1-5	CASSPYPKPLHTGRGNQPQHF	TGCGCCAGCAGCCCGTACCCTAAACCACTACACACAGGGCGAGGCAATCAGCCCCAGCATTTT
NA	TRBV19	TRBJ2-7	CASSTLGSGSGSYEQYF	TGTGCCAGTAGTACCTTGGGCTCCGGGAGCGGGTCCTACGAGCAGTACTTC
NA	TRBV6-1	TRBJ2-3	CASSDARGSGDRGTDTQYF	TGTGCCAGCAGTGACGCTCGAGGTAGTGGGGATAGAGGTACGGATACGCAGTATTTT
TRBD1	TRBV12-3/TRBV12-4	TRBJ1-2	CASNRQGGDGYTF	TGTGCCAGCAACAGACAGGGGGGGGATGGCTACACCTTC
TRBD2	TRBV5-8	TRBJ2-7	CASSFGASGNYEQYF	TGTGCCAGCAGCTTTGGGGCTAGCGGGAACTACGAGCAGTACTTC
NA	TRBV6-1	TRBJ2-5	CASSDMGHQTFLRETQYF	TGTGCCAGCAGTGACATGGGACACCAAACGTTTCTTCGAGAGACCCAGTACTTC